The sequence of this T cell receptor beta chain was determined in a study of cytomegalovirus exposure and HLA in healthy donors. Use of 60 Vbeta and 13 Jbeta primers characterized the PCR. Assay used: immunoSEQ multiplex PCR; TCRdb lists only in-frame clones, some missing. The sample gives roughly 170,000 clones, 80% of which show up once; 6.5% to 8.5% is in the top ten. Source material: PBMCs. This clonotype was sampled from a young man in good health and CMV-seropositive.

CDR3 nucleotides: TGTGCCAGCGCCGAAGAGCGGGGGCAGCAGGGCGAAGGGGAGCAGTACTTC. Its protein is CASAEERGQQGEGEQYF. V is TRBV21-1 and J is TRBJ2-7; TRBD2 is taken as the D call from the table, unchecked against the DNA. TRBV21-1 is assigned pseudogene status. The length of the CDR3 is 17 residues.